This T cell receptor (beta chain) emerged from a study of CD8+CD57+ T cells in acquired aplastic anemia. Across the whole study: DNA per sorted CD4+ or CD8+ sample ranged 0.2 to 27.4 ug, averaging roughly 3.2 ug. General study findings and limits: Sharing between patients and controls was observed for twenty-nine CD8+ CDR3 sequences. Patient and control CD8+ Simpson's diversity was not significantly different.

The CDR3 runs to 17 residues. V gave up 7 bases and J gave up 5 bases; unmatched junction bases: 14. The germline gives CDR1 LNHDA, CDR2 SQIVND (reference sequence). Profiling of TCR beta VDJ combinations and CDR3 sequences used genomic DNA as template. Using its own MiXCR run on the reads, TCRdb lists one record per CDR3 protein. Among 150,000 to 200,000 distinct CDR3 sequences listed, roughly 48% were seen once. This clonotype was recorded many times. Its antigen is unidentified. The patients chosen for sequencing had shown expansion of CD8+CD57+ cells (detected by flow cytometry). Each patient carried a diagnosis of severe acquired aplastic anemia.

This sequence was found in a human donor with aplastic anemia. The material sequenced was sorted CD4+, CD8+, or CD8+CD57+ T cells (not recorded which) from PBMCs. The chain carries TRBV19 and TRBJ2-5; 12 nucleotides line up with TRBD2. The CDR3 DNA reads TGTGCCAGTAAAGAGCTAGCGGGAGGGGCCGGGGGTGAGACCCAGTACTTC. Its translation is CASKELAGGAGGETQYF.